This T cell receptor (beta chain) was recovered during a study of graft-versus-host responses after intestinal transplantation. The ends were cut back, 0 bases at V and 0 bases at J, with 10 bases in the middle. Germline CDR1 SGDLS, CDR2 YYNGEE. This CDR3 region has 15 residues. Sequencing used immunoSEQ multiplex PCR; TCRdb keeps in-frame clones, though not all of them. Of 16,000 or so clones in the sample, over 90% are singletons; the top ten hold around 0.82%. The source material was PBMCs, sampled 23 days after intestinal transplant. The clonotype was recovered from a human patient who received an intestinal transplant, so some T cells may come from the graft donor. The chain employs TRBV9 and TRBJ2-7; D may match TRBD1 or TRBD2 (6 bases each). The CDR3: CASSVDGGRSYEQYF. The CDR3 DNA sequence: TGTGCCAGCAGCGTAGATGGGGGGCGCTCCTACGAGCAGTACTTC.